This TCR beta chain was sequenced during a study of T cell responses to AZD1222 COVID-19 vaccine. This clone was observed a few times. Its antigen is unknown. Study-level findings and limits: It was only a handful of AZD1222 recipients who were seropositive at baseline. A mostly white British donor set with more females was recruited, and clonal diversity was possibly underestimated. Nearly half of the spike-specific TCRs reportedly recognize variant regions that carry no mutations.

Assay: immunoSEQ multiplex PCR; the TCRdb copy retains only in-frame clones and omits some. The table shows roughly 100,000 clones, with around 90% occurring only once. Trimming shortened V by 1 base and J by 4 bases, and 8 bases separated the two germline ends. Germline CDR1 reads SGHTA; CDR2 reads FQGNSA. CDR3 length: 14 amino acids. This sequence was found in an adult in good health. J is TRBJ1-5 and V is TRBV7-2; no definite D call. This specimen was peripheral blood, taken on day 0 of AZD1222 vaccination. The CDR3 bases are TGTGCCAGCAGCTTAGGTCGGTCAAATCAGCCCCAGCATTTT. This gives the protein CASSLGRSNQPQHF.